The 18 T cell receptor beta chains listed next were all sequenced from one sample in a study of somatic mutations in cytotoxic T cells in rheumatoid arthritis. Clones were sequenced by immunoSEQ multiplex PCR, and TCRdb holds only the in-frame ones, with some missing. This table holds 12,000 or so clones, under 75% found once. The sample was CD8+ T cells sorted from blood. The receptors were gathered from a woman aged 40 to 50 in good health.

The chain joins TRBV10-3 to TRBJ1-1; D is unresolved. This CDR3 comprises 14 residues. Per the germline V gene, CDR1 is ENHRY and CDR2 is SYGVKD. V was clipped by 0 bases and J by 1 base, with 6 bases between them. CDR3 bases: TGTGCCATCAGTGAGTCAATGGGGAACACTGAAGCTTTCTTT. This encodes CAISESMGNTEAFF.

V and J are TRBV7-6 and TRBJ2-5, with a tentative D call TRBD1 (7 bases). This CDR3 comprises 13 residues. Trimming pared 10 bases from V and 6 bases from J, leaving 18 bases between. CDR1 and CDR2 (germline): SGHVS, FNYEAQ. In nucleotides, the CDR3 is TGTGCCACGGCCAGGGGGGCCGGGCAGACCCAGTACTTC. It translates to CATARGAGQTQYF.

This CDR3 reads CASSPDGGNYEQYV. The CDR3 DNA reads TGTGCCAGCAGTCCCGACGGGGGCAACTACGAGCAGTACGTC. The chain is built from TRBV28 and TRBJ2-7; perhaps D is TRBD1 or TRBD2 (6 bases each). Deletions cut 5 bases from V and 3 bases from J, with 14 bases between. This CDR3 has 14 residues. CDR1 MDHEN and CDR2 SYDVKM come from the germline V gene.

V is TRBV6-1 and J is TRBJ2-1; D ambiguous. In germline, CDR1 is MNHNS, CDR2 SASEGT. V lost 4 bases and J 2 bases, leaving 12 bases between the germline ends. This CDR3 has 15 amino acids. CDR3 bases: TGTGCCAGCAGTGTGGAATACTTAACCTACAATGAGCAGTTCTTC. This sequence encodes CASSVEYLTYNEQFF.

The V and J genes are TRBV19 and TRBJ1-5; D is unclear. V was shortened by 7 bases and J by 0 bases, with 7 bases between the two germline ends. This CDR3 region has 13 residues. CDR1 and CDR2 from the germline V gene are LNHDA and SQIVND (reference sequence). CDR3 sequence reads: CASTDHSNQPQHF. CDR3 DNA: TGTGCCAGTACCGATCATAGCAATCAGCCCCAGCATTTT.

This clone came up once. V is TRBV15 and J is TRBJ2-5, with 7 bases fitting TRBD1. The J call is in doubt because the DNA end fits TRBJ2-7 better. The CDR3 is made up of 15 amino acids. Per the germline V gene, CDR1 is LNHNV and CDR2 is YYDKDF (reference sequence). The chain's CDR3 is CATSSKGATSYEQYF. In nucleotides, the CDR3 is TGTGCCACCAGCAGCAAGGGGGCTACCTCCTACGAGCAGTACTTC.

The chain carries TRBV6-6 and TRBJ1-5, with no clear D. The CDR3 consists of 14 residues. V lost 2 bases and J lost 4, with 9 bases in between. CDR1 is MNHNY, CDR2 SVGAGI, per germline (reference sequence). The DNA of the CDR3 is TGTGCCAGCAGTTACGGGCGGTATAATCAGCCCCAGCATTTT. Translation: CASSYGRYNQPQHF.

V is TRBV11-1 and J is TRBJ2-1, with unresolved D. The CDR3 spans 12 residues. With 2 bases removed from V and 10 bases from J, the gap between germline ends came to 9 bases. Per germline, CDR1 SGHAT and CDR2 FQDESV (reference sequence). The CDR3 coding sequence is TGTGCCAGCAGCTTAATCCTTGGGGAGCAGTTCTTC. It translates to CASSLILGEQFF.

The chain combines TRBV11-2 with TRBJ1-1; possibly TRBD1 for D (5 bases). Germline CDR1 reads SGHAT; CDR2 reads FQNNGV. The CDR3 loop spans 13 amino acids. Trimming shortened V by 11 bases and J by 1 base, and 14 bases separated the two germline ends. The CDR3, as DNA: TGTGCCCTTCGGGACGACCCGAACACTGAAGCTTTCTTT. It codes for CALRDDPNTEAFF. Full variable domain (missing parts from reference TRBV11-2 and TRBJ1-1): EAGVAQSPRYKIIEKRQSVAFWCNPISGHATLYWYQQILGQGPKLLIQFQNNGVVDDSQLPKDRFSAERLKGVDSTLKIQPAKLEDSAVYLCALRDDPNTEAFFGQGTRLTVV.

This chain joins TRBV7-9 and TRBJ2-4; the D is unclear. The germline V gene has CDR1 SEHNR and CDR2 FQNEAQ (reference sequence). The CDR3 runs to 14 residues. V lost 5 bases, J lost 0 bases, and 8 bases lay in between. CDR3 DNA sequence: TGTGCCAGCAGCCAAAGCTTAGCCAAAAACATTCAGTACTTC. Translating it yields CASSQSLAKNIQYF.

This clone has a handful of counts. This chain links TRBV9 with TRBJ1-1; D perhaps matches TRBD1 (5 bases). Per germline, CDR1 SGDLS and CDR2 YYNGEE. V was pared by 0 bases and J by 4 bases, with 10 bases between. CDR3 length equals 14 residues. The DNA for the CDR3 is TGTGCCAGCAGCGTAGGACAAGGGGTCACTGAAGCTTTCTTT. This gives the protein CASSVGQGVTEAFF. The full variable domain, completed using reference TRBV9 and TRBJ1-1, is DSGVTQTPKHLITATGQRVTLRCSPRSGDLSVYWYQQSLDQGLQFLIQYYNGEERAKGNILERFSAQQFPDLHSELNLSSLELGDSALYFCASSVGQGVTEAFFGQGTRLTVV.

This clone was seen just once. The genes are TRBV7-3 and TRBJ2-2, with 14 bases that match TRBD2. Per germline, CDR1 SGHTA and CDR2 FQGTGA. The junction had 10 bases not matched to a gene; V was cut back by 4 bases and J by 3 bases. The CDR3 runs to 19 residues. The CDR3 nucleotides are TGTGCCAGCAGCTCTCAGACTAGCGGGAGGGTCCGTGACACCGGGGAGCTGTTTTTT. Its translation: CASSSQTSGRVRDTGELFF.

The gene calls are TRBV27 and TRBJ1-6, with TRBD1 as a possible D gene (6 bases). The CDR3 runs 14 residues. Per germline, CDR1 MNHEY and CDR2 SMNVEV (reference sequence). Deletions cut 4 bases from V and 7 bases from J, with 11 bases between. Here the CDR3 DNA reads TGTGCCAGCAGTTCTTTACAGGGAAATTCACCCCTCCACTTT. Protein: CASSSLQGNSPLHF.

The chain combines TRBV28 with TRBJ2-1; TRBD2 matches at 9 bases. Trimming removed 3 bases from V and 1 base from J; junction bases left unmatched: 7. Germline values: CDR1 MDHEN, CDR2 SYDVKM. The CDR3 length is 17 residues. In DNA form, the CDR3 reads TGTGCCAGCAGTTTTGGGATAGCGGGGGCTTCCTACAATGAGCAGTTCTTC. This codes for CASSFGIAGASYNEQFF.

This clone was seen a few times. The chain couples TRBV6-5 to TRBJ1-1; D not certain. The CDR3 extends over 13 amino acids. Germline V gene data show CDR1 as MNHEY and CDR2 as SVGAGI. The V end lost 5 bases, the J end lost 1 base, and 8 bases lay between the germline ends. CDR3: CASSAIRNTEAFF. CDR3 DNA sequence: TGTGCCAGCAGTGCCATCAGGAACACTGAAGCTTTCTTT.

V gene TRBV15 combines with J gene TRBJ2-1, with D perhaps being TRBD1 or TRBD2 (5 bases each). The V end was cut by 3 bases, the J end by 9 bases, with 15 bases between. The CDR3 contains 14 residues. In germline, CDR1 is LNHNV, CDR2 YYDKDF (reference sequence). The CDR3 nucleotides read TGTGCCACCAGCAGGGGACGTCCCGGAATTGAGCAGTTCTTC. Translating it yields CATSRGRPGIEQFF.

The V call is TRBV27, the J call TRBJ2-6, with D possibly being TRBD1 (5 bases). V was trimmed by 7 bases and J by 0 bases, leaving 10 bases between them. Germline-derived CDR1 and CDR2 are MNHEY and SMNVEV (reference sequence). This CDR3 has 15 residues. The CDR3 loop reads CASKAGISGANVLTF. The DNA for the CDR3 is TGTGCCAGCAAGGCAGGGATCTCTGGGGCCAACGTCCTGACTTTC. Filled out from reference TRBV27 and TRBJ2-6, the complete variable domain reads EAQVTQNPRYLITVTGKKLTVTCSQNMNHEYMSWYRQDPGLGLRQIYYSMNVEVTDKGDVPEGYKVSRKEKRNFPLILESPSPNQTSLYFCASKAGISGANVLTFGAGSRLTVL.

The chain links TRBV6-6 to TRBJ1-5, with D uncertain. Germline V gene sequence: CDR1 MNHNY, CDR2 SVGAGI (reference sequence). There are 16 residues in the CDR3. Trimming stripped 0 bases from V and 3 bases from J, with 12 bases between. The CDR3 protein is CASSYSPRQYNQPQHF. The CDR3 DNA follows: TGTGCCAGCAGTTACTCCCCCAGGCAATACAATCAGCCCCAGCATTTT.